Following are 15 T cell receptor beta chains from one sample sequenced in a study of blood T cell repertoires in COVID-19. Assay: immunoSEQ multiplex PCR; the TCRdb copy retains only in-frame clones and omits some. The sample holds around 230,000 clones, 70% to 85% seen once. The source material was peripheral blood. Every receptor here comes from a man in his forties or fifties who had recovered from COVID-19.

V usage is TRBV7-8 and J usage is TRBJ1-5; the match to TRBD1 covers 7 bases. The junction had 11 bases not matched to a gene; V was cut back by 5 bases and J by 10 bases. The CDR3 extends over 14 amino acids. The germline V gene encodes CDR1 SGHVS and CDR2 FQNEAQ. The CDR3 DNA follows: TGTGCCAGCAGCGCCCGACAGGGAGACGGACCCCAGCATTTT. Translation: CASSARQGDGPQHF.

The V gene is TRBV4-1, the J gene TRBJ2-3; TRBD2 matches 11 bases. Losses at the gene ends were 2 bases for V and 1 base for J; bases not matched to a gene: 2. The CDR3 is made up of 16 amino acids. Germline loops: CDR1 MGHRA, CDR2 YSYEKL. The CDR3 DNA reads TGCGCCAGCAGCCAAAGACTAGCGGGGCGCACAGATACGCAGTATTTT. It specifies CASSQRLAGRTDTQYF.

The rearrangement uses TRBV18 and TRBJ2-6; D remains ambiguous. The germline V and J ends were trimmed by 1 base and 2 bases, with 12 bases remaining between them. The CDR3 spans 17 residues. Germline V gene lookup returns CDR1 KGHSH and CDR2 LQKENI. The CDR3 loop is CASSPRLSPPGANVLTF. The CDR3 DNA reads TGTGCCAGCTCACCACGGCTGTCCCCTCCTGGGGCCAACGTCCTGACTTTC.

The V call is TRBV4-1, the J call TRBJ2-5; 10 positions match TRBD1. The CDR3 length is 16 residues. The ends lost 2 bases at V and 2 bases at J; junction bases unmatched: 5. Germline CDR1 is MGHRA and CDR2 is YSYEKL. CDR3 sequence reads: CASSQRGTGVQETQYF. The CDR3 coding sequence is TGCGCCAGCAGCCAAAGAGGGACAGGGGTTCAAGAGACCCAGTACTTC.

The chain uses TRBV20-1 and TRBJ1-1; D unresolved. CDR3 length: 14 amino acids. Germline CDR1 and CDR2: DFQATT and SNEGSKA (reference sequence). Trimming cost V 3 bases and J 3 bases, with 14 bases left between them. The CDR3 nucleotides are TGCAGTGCTAGTTTGGGCAGCACCTACACTGAAGCTTTCTTT. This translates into CSASLGSTYTEAFF.

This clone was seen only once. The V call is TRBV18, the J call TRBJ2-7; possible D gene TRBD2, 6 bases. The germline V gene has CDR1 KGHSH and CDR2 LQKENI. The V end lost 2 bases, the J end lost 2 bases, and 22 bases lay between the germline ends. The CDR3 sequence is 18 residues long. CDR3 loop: CASSPFQARGERAYEQYF. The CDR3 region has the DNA TGTGCCAGCTCACCATTTCAGGCTCGAGGGGAGCGGGCCTACGAGCAGTACTTC.

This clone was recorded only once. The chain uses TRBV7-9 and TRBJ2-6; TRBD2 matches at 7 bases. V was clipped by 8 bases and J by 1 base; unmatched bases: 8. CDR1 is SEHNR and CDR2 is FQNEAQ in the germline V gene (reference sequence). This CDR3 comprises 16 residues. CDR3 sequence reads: CASRREVFSGANVLTF. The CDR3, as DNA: TGTGCCAGCCGACGGGAGGTCTTTTCTGGGGCCAACGTCCTGACTTTC.

The DNA of the CDR3 is TGTGCCAGCAGTTACTCCCTGGGCAGTTACAATCAGCCCCAGCATTTT. It yields the protein CASSYSLGSYNQPQHF. The chain employs TRBV6-8 and TRBJ1-5, with D unclear. CDR3 length equals 16 residues. CDR1 and CDR2 from the germline V gene are MNHGY and SAAAGT. V was trimmed by 0 bases and J by 3 bases, leaving 12 bases between them.

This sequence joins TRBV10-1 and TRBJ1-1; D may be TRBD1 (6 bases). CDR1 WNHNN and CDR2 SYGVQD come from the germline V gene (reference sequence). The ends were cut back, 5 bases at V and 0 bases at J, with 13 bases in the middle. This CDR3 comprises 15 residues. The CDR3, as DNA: TGCGCCAGCAGTCTCTTCAGGGGTCTGAACACTGAAGCTTTCTTT. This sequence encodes CASSLFRGLNTEAFF.

CDR3 in amino acids: CASSLRTSGSDGGELFF. CDR3 coding DNA: TGTGCCAGCAGCTTAAGGACTAGCGGGAGTGATGGCGGGGAGCTGTTTTTT. The chain recombines TRBV7-8 with TRBJ2-2; 13 bases are a match to TRBD2. The CDR3 length is 17 residues. Germline CDR1 reads SGHVS; CDR2 reads FQNEAQ. Trimming cost V 2 bases and J 7 bases; bases outside gene matches: 7.

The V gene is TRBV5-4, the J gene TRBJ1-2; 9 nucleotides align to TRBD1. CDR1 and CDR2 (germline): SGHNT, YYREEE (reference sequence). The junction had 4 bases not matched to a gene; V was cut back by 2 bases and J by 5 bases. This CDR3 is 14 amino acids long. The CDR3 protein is CASSFPDRGYGYTF. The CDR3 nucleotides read TGTGCCAGCAGCTTCCCGGACAGGGGTTATGGCTACACCTTC.

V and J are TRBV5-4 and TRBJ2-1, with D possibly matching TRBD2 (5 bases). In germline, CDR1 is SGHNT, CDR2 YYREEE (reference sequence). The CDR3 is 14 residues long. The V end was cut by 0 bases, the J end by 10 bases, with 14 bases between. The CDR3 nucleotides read TGTGCCAGCAGCTTGGAAACTTCCGAGGGAGAGCAGTTCTTC. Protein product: CASSLETSEGEQFF.

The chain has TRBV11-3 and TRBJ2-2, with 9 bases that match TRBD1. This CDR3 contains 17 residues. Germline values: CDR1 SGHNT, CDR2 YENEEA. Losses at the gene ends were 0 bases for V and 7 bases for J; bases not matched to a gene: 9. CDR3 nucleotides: TGTGCCAGCAGCTTAGATAGCACAGGGGGCAGCCTCGGGGAGCTGTTTTTT. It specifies CASSLDSTGGSLGELFF.

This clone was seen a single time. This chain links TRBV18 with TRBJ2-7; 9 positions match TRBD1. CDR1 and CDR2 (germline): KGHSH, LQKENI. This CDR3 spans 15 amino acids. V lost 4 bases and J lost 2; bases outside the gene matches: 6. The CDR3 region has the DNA TGTGCCAGCTCACGCTTGGGACAGGGAACCTACGAGCAGTACTTC. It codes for CASSRLGQGTYEQYF.

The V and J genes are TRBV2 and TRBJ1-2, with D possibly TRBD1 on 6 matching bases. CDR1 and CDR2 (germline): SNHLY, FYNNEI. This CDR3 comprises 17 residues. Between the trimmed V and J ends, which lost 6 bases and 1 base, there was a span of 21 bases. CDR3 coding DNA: TGTGCCAGCAGAGCAGCCGGGACAACGAACCTTAACTATGGCTACACCTTC. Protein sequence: CASRAAGTTNLNYGYTF.